The clone carrying this T cell receptor beta chain was recorded once. Germline V gives CDR1 SEHNR, CDR2 FQNEAQ (reference sequence). The germline V and J ends were trimmed by 2 bases and 5 bases, with 15 bases remaining between them. There are 15 residues in the CDR3. Profiling relied on immunoSEQ multiplex PCR, and the TCRdb table lists in-frame clones only, not all of them. The sample lists over 85,000 clones, just under 85% occurring once. This sample was included in a study of blood T cell repertoires in COVID-19. Background on the study: The analysed material was cDNA or gDNA that came from T cells, B-cell-depleted T cells, or PBMCs.

Material: peripheral blood. V gene TRBV7-9 combines with J gene TRBJ2-5, with D possibly matching TRBD2 (6 bases). The source is a man in his forties or fifties with acute or convalescent COVID-19. Here the CDR3 reads CASSLLGGSGETQYF. The CDR3 region has the DNA TGTGCCAGCAGCTTACTCGGAGGGAGTGGGGAGACCCAGTACTTC.